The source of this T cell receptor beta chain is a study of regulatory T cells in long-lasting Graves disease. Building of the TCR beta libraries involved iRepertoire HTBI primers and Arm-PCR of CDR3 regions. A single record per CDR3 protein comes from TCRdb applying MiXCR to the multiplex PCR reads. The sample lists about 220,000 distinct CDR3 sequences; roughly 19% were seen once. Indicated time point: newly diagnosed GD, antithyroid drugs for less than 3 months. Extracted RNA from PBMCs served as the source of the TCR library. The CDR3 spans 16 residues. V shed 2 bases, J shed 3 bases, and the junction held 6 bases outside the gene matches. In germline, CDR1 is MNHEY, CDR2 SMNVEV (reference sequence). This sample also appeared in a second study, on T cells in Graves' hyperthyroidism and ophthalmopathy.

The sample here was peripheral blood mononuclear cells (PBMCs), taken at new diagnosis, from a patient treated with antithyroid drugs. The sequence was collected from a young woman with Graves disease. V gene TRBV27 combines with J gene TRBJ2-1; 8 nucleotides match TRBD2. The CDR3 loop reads CASSLEWTSSYNEQFF. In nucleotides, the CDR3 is TGTGCCAGCAGTTTAGAATGGACTAGCAGCTACAATGAGCAGTTCTTC.